The source of this T cell receptor beta chain is a study of cytomegalovirus exposure and HLA in healthy donors. Produced via immunoSEQ multiplex PCR; TCRdb's table is partial and in-frame only. Of 150,000 to 250,000 clones in the sample, around 83% are singletons; the top ten hold 13%. Germline V gene data show CDR1 as MNHEY and CDR2 as SVGAGI. Trimming removed 6 bases at V and 9 bases at J, with 21 bases between. This CDR3 contains 15 residues. The sequence derives from a woman aged 25 to 39 in good health and CMV-seropositive. The J gene is TRBJ1-3, the V gene TRBV6-5; a possible D gene is TRBD1 (6 bases). Sample: PBMCs. CDR3 DNA: TGTGCCAGCAGGTCCGACAGGATCGGTTGGAGCACCATATATTTT. Its translation is CASRSDRIGWSTIYF.